This entry describes one T cell receptor beta chain. Its specificity is not known. The authors split each subset's genomic DNA evenly across several immunoSEQ plates. The input for sorted-subset replicate PCRs was approximately 200 ng DNA, around 27,000 T cell genomes. Data came from immunoSEQ multiplex PCR; TCRdb stores just in-frame clones and leaves some out. The sample shows about 2 million clones, roughly 94% of them seen only once. These data are taken from a study of shared clonotypes between healthy human individuals. Naive CD8 populations comprised CD45RO-negative cells positively selected for CCR7, excluding terminally differentiated effector memory CD45RA+ cells. The study's findings and limits: Clonotype sharing across four donors was observed for around 4.8% of naive CD4 clonotypes.

Material: naive CD8+ T cells sorted from blood. This sequence was found in a man aged 18 to 29 in good health.

Written as DNA, the CDR3 is TGTGCCAGTAGTACCTATACAACAGGGAGACGGTCTTACGAGCAGTACTTC. Protein product: CASSTYTTGRRSYEQYF. This sequence joins TRBV19 and TRBJ2-7; tentative D call: TRBD1 (6 bases). The V end was cut by 4 bases, the J end by 4 bases, with 23 bases between. The germline V gene encodes CDR1 LNHDA and CDR2 SQIVND (reference sequence). This CDR3 spans 17 amino acids.